This passage covers 24 T cell receptor beta chains from one sample sequenced in a study of control samples from healthy donors and cancer patients (TCRdb year 2020). Receptor libraries were prepared by the immunoSEQ multiplex PCR assay. In its TCRdb copy, this immuneACCESS table keeps in-frame sequences only and misses some clones. Where compared with another copy, unresolved V genes explain less than half of these, and the others have no known cause. Within this sample are 95,000 to 150,000 clones, with approximately 90% of them counted one time only. The ten top clones hold 6% to 8.5% of the sample. The sample was blood. These receptors came from a woman between 18 and 29 years old in good health.

This chain uses TRBV19 with TRBJ1-2; 7 nucleotides align to TRBD1. V gave up 5 bases and J gave up 1 base; unmatched junction bases: 13. CDR1 and CDR2 (germline): LNHDA, SQIVND (reference sequence). There are 17 residues in the CDR3. CDR3 protein: CASSPTSGGRLNYGYTF. For the CDR3, the DNA is TGTGCCAGTAGTCCTACTTCAGGGGGTAGGCTTAACTATGGCTACACCTTC. Using reference TRBV19 and TRBJ1-2 for the parts outside the CDR3, the full variable domain is DGGITQSPKYLFRKEGQNVTLSCEQNLNHDAMYWYRQDPGQGLRLIYYSQIVNDFQKGDIAEGYSVSREKKESFPLTVTSAQKNPTAFYLCASSPTSGGRLNYGYTFGSGTRLTVV.

The chain uses TRBV19 and TRBJ2-2, with D perhaps being TRBD1 or TRBD2 (5 bases each). The V end was cut by 3 bases, the J end by 7 bases, with 18 bases between. Germline lookup yields CDR1 LNHDA and CDR2 SQIVND (reference sequence). The CDR3 loop spans 16 amino acids. The DNA for the CDR3 is TGTGCCAGTAGTATCTCACGGGGACGCACGAGCGGGGAGCTGTTTTTT. Amino acid sequence: CASSISRGRTSGELFF. Full variable domain (missing parts from reference TRBV19 and TRBJ2-2): DGGITQSPKYLFRKEGQNVTLSCEQNLNHDAMYWYRQDPGQGLRLIYYSQIVNDFQKGDIAEGYSVSREKKESFPLTVTSAQKNPTAFYLCASSISRGRTSGELFFGEGSRLTVL.

The chain links TRBV15 to TRBJ1-5; no firm D call. V lost 0 bases to trimming and J lost 0 bases, with 9 bases between them. CDR3 length: 16 amino acids. In germline, CDR1 is LNHNV, CDR2 YYDKDF (reference sequence). CDR3 loop: CATSRDRINSNQPQHF. In DNA form, the CDR3 reads TGTGCCACCAGCAGAGATCGGATAAATAGCAATCAGCCCCAGCATTTT. Full variable domain (remainder filled in from reference TRBV15 and TRBJ1-5): DAMVIQNPRYQVTQFGKPVTLSCSQTLNHNVMYWYQQKSSQAPKLLFHYYDKDFNNEADTPDNFQSRRPNTSFCFLDIRSPGLGDTAMYLCATSRDRINSNQPQHFGDGTRLSIL.

The J gene is TRBJ1-6, the V gene TRBV28; 9 bases are a match to TRBD1. The CDR3 loop spans 15 amino acids. Trimming cost V 6 bases and J 9 bases; bases outside gene matches: 9. CDR1 MDHEN and CDR2 SYDVKM come from the germline V gene. DNA of the CDR3: TGTGCCAGCAGCCCAAGTACAGGGGGCGCTTCACCCCTCCACTTT. Translating it yields CASSPSTGGASPLHF. The whole variable domain, filled in from reference TRBV28 and TRBJ1-6, reads DVKVTQSSRYLVKRTGEKVFLECVQDMDHENMFWYRQDPGLGLRLIYFSYDVKMKEKGDIPEGYSVSREKKERFSLILESASTNQTSMYLCASSPSTGGASPLHFGNGTRLTVT.

The rearrangement joins TRBV5-1 to TRBJ2-3, with TRBD2 matching 7 bases. The V segment lost 2 bases and the J segment 6 bases; nucleotides outside the gene matches: 6. Germline values: CDR1 SGHRS, CDR2 YFSETQ. This CDR3 is built from 14 residues. The CDR3 nucleotides read TGCGCCAGCAGCTTTAAGGGAGGGTGGGATACGCAGTATTTT. Its translation is CASSFKGGWDTQYF.

This chain connects TRBV7-9 to TRBJ1-6; D is possibly TRBD1 (5 bases). The germline V and J ends were trimmed by 2 bases and 4 bases, with 12 bases remaining between them. CDR1 and CDR2 from the germline V gene are SEHNR and FQNEAQ (reference sequence). This CDR3 region has 16 residues. Here the CDR3 DNA reads TGTGCCAGCAGCTTATACGGGGGATCTTATAATTCACCCCTCCACTTT. It specifies CASSLYGGSYNSPLHF.

This chain links TRBV28 with TRBJ2-7; 11 nucleotides match TRBD1. This CDR3 is built from 16 residues. Germline V gene lookup returns CDR1 MDHEN and CDR2 SYDVKM. J lost 7 bases, V lost 2 bases, and 10 bases had no gene match. CDR3 in amino acids: CASSLPLGTGGREQYF. The CDR3 region has the DNA TGTGCCAGCAGTTTACCTTTGGGGACAGGGGGTCGTGAGCAGTACTTC.

This clone occurred many times. V usage is TRBV6-2 or TRBV6-3 and J usage is TRBJ2-3; 9 bases are a match to TRBD2. V lost 2 bases to trimming and J lost 6 bases; unmatched junction nucleotides: 12. Germline assignment: CDR1 MNHEY and CDR2 SVGEGT. There are 17 residues in the CDR3. The CDR3 sequence: CASSYLIGGRAADTQYF. CDR3 DNA sequence: TGTGCCAGCAGTTACCTCATCGGCGGGAGGGCGGCTGATACGCAGTATTTT.

This chain links TRBV19 with TRBJ1-5; 7 bases are a match to TRBD1. The CDR3 length is 16 residues. CDR1 is LNHDA and CDR2 is SQIVND in the germline V gene (reference sequence). V shed 5 bases and J 4 bases; nucleotides not matched to a gene: 11. CDR3 nucleotide sequence: TGTGCCAGTAGTCTACCGCGGGACAGCCCTAATCAGCCCCAGCATTTT. Its protein product is CASSLPRDSPNQPQHF.

This clone is medium-sized (0.01 to 0.1%). The CDR3 bases are TGTGCCAGCAGCCAAGACCCCTCTTGGGACGGCACAGATACGCAGTATTTT. It is translated as CASSQDPSWDGTDTQYF. V and J are TRBV14 and TRBJ2-3, with D perhaps being TRBD1 or TRBD2 (5 bases each). The CDR3 runs 17 residues. Germline V CDR1 and CDR2: SGHDN, FVKESK. The V gene lost 0 bases and the J gene lost 1 base, with 14 bases spanning the gap.

The V gene is TRBV4-3, the J gene TRBJ2-3; D perhaps matches TRBD2 (5 bases). V was clipped by 4 bases and J by 11 bases, with 19 bases between them. The CDR3 is 14 residues long. CDR1 and CDR2 from the germline V gene are LGHNA and YSLEER. CDR3 nucleotide sequence: TGCGCCAGCAGCCCGAGGAGGCTTTCAGTAGGGCAGTATTTT. Translated: CASSPRRLSVGQYF.

The chain joins TRBV14 to TRBJ1-6; TRBD1 is a possible D gene (6 bases). V shed 1 base and J shed 7 bases, with 11 bases lying between them. CDR3 length: 15 residues. Looked up from germline, CDR1 is SGHDN and CDR2 is FVKESK. CDR3 nucleotide sequence: TGTGCCAGCAGCCAAGTGGGGGGCTCCAATTCACCCCTCCACTTT. This sequence encodes CASSQVGGSNSPLHF.

This clone showed up just once. V gene TRBV11-3 combines with J gene TRBJ2-1; 9 nucleotides agree with TRBD2. The CDR3 runs to 17 residues. V lost 0 bases, J lost 9 bases, and 12 bases stayed unmatched. Germline lookup yields CDR1 SGHNT and CDR2 YENEEA. CDR3 nucleotide sequence: TGTGCCAGCAGCTTAGATACTGGAGGCGGGAGGGCCGTTGAGCAGTTCTTC. Translating it yields CASSLDTGGGRAVEQFF.

CDR3 bases: TGTGCCAGCAGTCTCTCCCCCGGACGGGACTATGGCTACACCTTC. Translation: CASSLSPGRDYGYTF. This sequence joins TRBV7-2 and TRBJ1-2; D gene ambiguous. Germline loops: CDR1 SGHTA, CDR2 FQGNSA. The length of the CDR3 is 15 residues. Trimming pared 6 bases from V and 3 bases from J, leaving 17 bases between.

The rearrangement uses TRBV29-1 and TRBJ2-2; no definite D call. CDR1 SQVTM and CDR2 ANQGSEA come from the germline V gene. The CDR3 has 14 residues. V was pared by 4 bases and J by 0 bases, with 9 bases between. The DNA for the CDR3 is TGCAGCGTTGGACACCTCTCGAACACCGGGGAGCTGTTTTTT. It specifies CSVGHLSNTGELFF.

The chain is built from TRBV7-2 and TRBJ2-3; D is undetermined. Looked up from germline, CDR1 is SGHTA and CDR2 is FQGNSA. V was trimmed by 2 bases and J by 6 bases, leaving 12 bases between them. The CDR3 is made up of 14 amino acids. The CDR3 region is CASSLTRMRDTQYF. For the CDR3, the DNA is TGTGCCAGCAGCTTAACCCGAATGAGGGATACGCAGTATTTT.

This chain uses TRBV24-1 with TRBJ2-3; possibly TRBD1 for D (6 bases). Per the germline V gene, CDR1 is KGHDR and CDR2 is SFDVKD. This CDR3 comprises 16 residues. Between the trimmed V and J ends, which lost 3 bases and 2 bases, there was a span of 14 bases. The CDR3 DNA reads TGTGCCACCAGTGATAGCACAGGGAAATTCACAGATACGCAGTATTTT. This codes for CATSDSTGKFTDTQYF.

The chain uses TRBV20-1 and TRBJ1-1; D is possibly TRBD1 (5 bases). The V and J ends lost 0 bases and 11 bases respectively, with 10 bases between them. In germline, CDR1 is DFQATT, CDR2 SNEGSKA (reference sequence). The CDR3 has 11 residues. The CDR3 nucleotides read TGCAGTGCTAGAGAAGAGGGGATGGCTTTCTTT. It encodes CSAREEGMAFF.

The rearrangement joins TRBV7-2 to TRBJ1-3, with a tentative D call TRBD1 (6 bases). The CDR3 is 15 residues long. The V gene lost 5 bases and the J gene lost 3 bases, with 14 bases spanning the gap. Germline CDR1 is SGHTA and CDR2 is FQGNSA. The CDR3 region has the DNA TGTGCCAGCAGCCCTTACAGGGTTAGTGGAAACACCATATATTTT. Residues: CASSPYRVSGNTIYF.

CDR3 region: CASSLANSGVAFF. CDR3 sequence (DNA): TGTGCCAGCAGCTTGGCCAATTCCGGGGTAGCTTTCTTT. V usage is TRBV5-4 and J usage is TRBJ1-1; D is undetermined. The CDR3 runs 13 residues. In germline, CDR1 is SGHNT, CDR2 YYREEE (reference sequence). Trimming shortened V by 0 bases and J by 10 bases, and 13 bases separated the two germline ends.

A word on this clone: Sequence at one end of the junction differs from germline and may be a read error. This chain links TRBV3-1 (or the pseudogene TRBV3-2) with TRBJ2-2; no firm D call. CDR1 and CDR2 (germline): LGHDT, YNNKEL (reference sequence). CDR3 length: 14 amino acids. The CDR3 loop is CASRQWENTGELFF. Written as DNA, the CDR3 is TGTGCCAGCCGCCAGTGGGAAAACACCGGGGAGCTGTTTTTT.

V is TRBV7-6 and J is TRBJ2-2; D gene unclear. V gave up 1 base and J gave up 5 bases, with 14 bases separating them. Germline V gene lookup returns CDR1 SGHVS and CDR2 FNYEAQ. CDR3 size: 16 residues. The CDR3, as DNA: TGTGCCAGCAGCTTAGTATCGAGCACCGTAACCGGGGAGCTGTTTTTT. It specifies CASSLVSSTVTGELFF.

The rearrangement links TRBV5-1 to TRBJ2-6; D unclear. The CDR3 contains 15 residues. Per germline, CDR1 SGHRS and CDR2 YFSETQ. V lost 5 bases to trimming and J lost 0 bases, with 9 bases between them. The CDR3 sequence: CASRAYSSGANVLTF. CDR3 bases: TGCGCCAGCAGAGCTTACAGCTCTGGGGCCAACGTCCTGACTTTC.

Written as DNA, the CDR3 is TGCGCCAGCAGCCAAGATCTTATTTTAGGGACTAGCGGGACCACCTACAATGAGCAGTTCTTC. Amino acid sequence: CASSQDLILGTSGTTYNEQFF. The rearrangement uses TRBV4-3 and TRBJ2-1, with 13 bases aligning to TRBD2. From germline, CDR1 is LGHNA and CDR2 YSLEER. The CDR3 covers 21 residues. Germline trimming cut 0 bases from V and 2 bases from J; bases unmatched to any gene: 13.